This T cell receptor (beta chain) was sequenced during a study of T cell repertoires in cytomegalovirus infection. Across the whole study: Based on public TCR beta signatures, there were indications of CMV infection and of a matching HLA type.

The CDR3 loop spans 13 amino acids. V was cut by 3 bases and J by 4 bases, with 10 bases left in between. Germline V gene data show CDR1 as DFQATT and CDR2 as SNEGSKA (reference sequence). TCRdb called the reads again in MiXCR, with one record for every CDR3 protein. Of a few hundred thousand distinct CDR3 sequences listed, approximately 9.5% are singletons. This clonotype has more than one count but fewer than ten. Sequences were obtained from PBMCs. This sequence was found in a human donor in good health (CMV status not recorded). Some clones in this sample may be carry-over from other donors' samples. V is TRBV20-1 and J is TRBJ2-1; D possibly corresponds to TRBD2 (5 bases). The CDR3 region has the DNA TGCAGTGCTAGGGACTCCCGATACAATGAGCAGTTCTTC. Protein sequence: CSARDSRYNEQFF.